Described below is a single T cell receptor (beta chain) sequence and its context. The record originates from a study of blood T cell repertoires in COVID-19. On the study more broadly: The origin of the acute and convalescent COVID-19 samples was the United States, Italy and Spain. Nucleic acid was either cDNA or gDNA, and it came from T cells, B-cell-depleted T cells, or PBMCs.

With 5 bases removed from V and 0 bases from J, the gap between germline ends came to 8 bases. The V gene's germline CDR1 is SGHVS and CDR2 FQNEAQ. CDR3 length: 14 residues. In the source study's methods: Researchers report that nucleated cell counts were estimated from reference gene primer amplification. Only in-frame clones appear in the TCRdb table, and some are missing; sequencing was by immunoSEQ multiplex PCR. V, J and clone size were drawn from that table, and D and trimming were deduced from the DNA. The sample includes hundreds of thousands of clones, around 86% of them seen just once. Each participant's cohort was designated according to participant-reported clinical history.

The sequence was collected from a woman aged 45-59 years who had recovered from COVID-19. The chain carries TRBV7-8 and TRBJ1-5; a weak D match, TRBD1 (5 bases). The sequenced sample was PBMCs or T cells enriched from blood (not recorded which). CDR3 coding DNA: TGTGCCAGCAGCCCTAGGGGTAGCAATCAGCCCCAGCATTTT. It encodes CASSPRGSNQPQHF.